This T cell receptor (beta chain) was recorded in a study of OX40 agonist ivuxolimab in advanced cancers. Looked up from germline, CDR1 is LNHDA and CDR2 is SQIVND (reference sequence). Trimming at V came to 7 bases and at J to 3 bases, leaving 7 bases not matched to a gene. The CDR3 sequence is 15 residues long. This clone was found once. Profiled with immunoSEQ multiplex PCR; TCRdb holds only in-frame clones, not every one. The data contain some 23,000 clones, around four fifths of them singletons. This specimen was CD4+ or CD8+ T cells sorted from blood, taken in a trial of the OX40 agonist ivuxolimab. This chain uses TRBV19 with TRBJ1-5; 9 bases are a match to TRBD1. The receptor was isolated from an adult with an advanced solid tumor such as melanoma, head and neck, liver or kidney cancer. Written as DNA, the CDR3 is TGTGCCAGTAAAGGGACAGGGCTAAACAATCAGCCCCAGCATTTT. This codes for CASKGTGLNNQPQHF.